This paragraph reports one T cell receptor (beta chain). This specimen belongs to a study of blood T cell repertoires in COVID-19. TCRdb's table, derived via immunoSEQ multiplex PCR, lists solely in-frame clones and lacks some. The sample carries a few hundred thousand clones, roughly 90% recorded once. The CDR3 consists of 12 residues. Germline V gene data show CDR1 as SNHLY and CDR2 as FYNNEI. The V end lost 5 bases, the J end lost 4 bases, and 8 bases lay between the germline ends. Input material: peripheral blood. This clonotype originated in a man in his sixties who had recovered from COVID-19. The chain uses TRBV2 and TRBJ1-2, with D perhaps TRBD1 (5 bases). This CDR3 is CASSLQVYGYTF. The CDR3 DNA is TGTGCCAGCAGTCTACAGGTCTATGGCTACACCTTC.